This TCR beta chain appears in the sequencing data of a study of blood T cell repertoires in COVID-19. Germline V CDR1 and CDR2: LNHDA, SQIVND (reference sequence). The CDR3 runs 15 residues. V trimming: 5 bases; J trimming: 2 bases; junction bases outside the gene matches: 3. This clone was found a few times. This table comes from immunoSEQ multiplex PCR, and its TCRdb copy is limited to in-frame clones, with some not included. This table holds about 62,000 clones, around 85% found once. Input material: peripheral blood. V is TRBV19 and J is TRBJ2-6; 7 nucleotides agree with TRBD1. The sequence came from a man aged 60 to 69 with acute or convalescent COVID-19. The CDR3 loop is CASSSQGPGANVLTF. CDR3 nucleotides: TGTGCCAGTAGTTCACAGGGGCCTGGGGCCAACGTCCTGACTTTC.